In its sample, the clone carrying this T cell receptor (beta chain) was seen many times. Antigen specificity is unknown. This sample is drawn from a study of blood T cells in healthy people across ages. Study-wide findings and caveats: Possibly confounding the expanded clonotype changes was the fact that donor CMV status was unknown. Per million T cells, the diversity of TCR beta decreased roughly linearly as age advanced.

The CDR3 has 14 residues. With 7 bases clipped from V and 4 bases from J, the junction kept 9 bases outside the gene matches. Then a second PCR, running roughly 7 to 11 cycles, was carried out with a sample-barcoded 5' primer and a J-beta primer mix. Using its own MiXCR run on the 5' RACE reads, TCRdb lists one record per CDR3 protein. The profile covers 450,000 to 650,000 distinct CDR3 sequences, with about 24% appearing a single time and 8.7% taken by the ten largest. These data were also reused for a study on T cells of mothers and their children.

Sample: blood. V usage is TRBV12-3 or TRBV12-4 and J usage is TRBJ1-2; 7 bases line up with TRBD1. The clonotype was recovered from a boy aged 5-17 years in good health. The CDR3 DNA follows: TGTGCCAGCATCGGAAGGACAGGAATCTATGGCTACACCTTC. Its translation is CASIGRTGIYGYTF.